These 7 T cell receptor beta chains originate from one sample sequenced in a study of cytomegalovirus exposure and HLA in healthy donors. Assay: immunoSEQ multiplex PCR; the TCRdb copy retains only in-frame clones and omits some. This table holds some 170,000 clones, 87% found once. Sequences were obtained from PBMCs. The receptors stem from a woman in her 30s in good health and CMV-seronegative.

This chain connects TRBV4-2 to TRBJ1-1; no reliable D call. The CDR3 is 15 amino acids. The V end was cut by 4 bases, the J end by 0 bases, with 12 bases between. Germline CDR1 reads LGHNA; CDR2 reads YNFKEQ. CDR3 in amino acids: CASSRHPGVNTEAFF. The CDR3 DNA reads TGTGCCAGCAGCCGTCACCCCGGAGTGAACACTGAAGCTTTCTTT.

This clone was detected once. DNA of the CDR3: TGTGCCAGCAGCATCGACAATTGGAGCAATCAGCCCCAGCATTTT. Amino acid sequence: CASSIDNWSNQPQHF. This sequence joins TRBV7-2 and TRBJ1-5; D gene unclear. This CDR3 spans 15 amino acids. Germline V gene data show CDR1 as SGHTA and CDR2 as FQGNSA. V was pared by 5 bases and J by 1 base, with 12 bases between.

This clone was recorded once. The chain recombines TRBV29-1 with TRBJ2-7; 9 nucleotides align to TRBD1. With 6 bases clipped from V and 0 bases from J, the junction kept 6 bases outside the gene matches. CDR3 length equals 14 residues. Germline loops: CDR1 SQVTM, CDR2 ANQGSEA. CDR3 sequence (DNA): TGCAGCGTGACAGGGGGGGAAAGCTCCTACGAGCAGTACTTC. Translation: CSVTGGESSYEQYF.

J is TRBJ2-7 and V is TRBV6-6; D possibly corresponds to TRBD2 (5 bases). Per the germline V gene, CDR1 is MNHNY and CDR2 is SVGAGI (reference sequence). The length of the CDR3 is 15 residues. V was trimmed by 0 bases and J by 0 bases, leaving 9 bases between them. The CDR3 sequence: CASSYSDLPSYEQYF. The CDR3 bases are TGTGCCAGCAGTTACTCGGACTTACCCTCCTACGAGCAGTACTTC.

This chain joins TRBV10-3 and TRBJ1-2, with TRBD1 matching over 7 bases. Germline assignment: CDR1 ENHRY and CDR2 SYGVKD. The CDR3 spans 15 residues. Trimming at V came to 2 bases and at J to 7 bases, leaving 10 bases not matched to a gene. The chain's CDR3 is CAISENPGQFSGYTF. The CDR3 DNA sequence: TGTGCCATCAGTGAGAATCCGGGACAGTTCAGTGGCTACACCTTC.

V is TRBV5-6 and J is TRBJ1-6; 7 bases are a match to TRBD1. V dropped 0 bases and J dropped 0; count of bases not matched to a gene: 6. This CDR3 has 18 amino acids. Germline loops: CDR1 SGHDT, CDR2 YYEEEE. CDR3 amino acids: CASSLEQGPGSYNSPLHF. CDR3 nucleotide sequence: TGTGCCAGCAGCTTGGAACAGGGGCCGGGCTCCTATAATTCACCCCTCCACTTT.

The V gene is TRBV4-1, the J gene TRBJ2-4, with a tentative D call TRBD1 (6 bases). Germline V gene lookup returns CDR1 MGHRA and CDR2 YSYEKL. The CDR3 runs to 13 residues. Trimming pared 0 bases from V and 10 bases from J, leaving 10 bases between. The CDR3 DNA follows: TGCGCCAGCAGCCAAGAGTTACAGGGAATTCAGTACTTC. Amino acid sequence: CASSQELQGIQYF.